This T cell receptor (beta chain) was captured by sequencing in a study of blood T cell repertoires in COVID-19 (dated by TCRdb to 2018 to 2020). At the level of the whole study: Collaborator samples came from the United States, Italy and Spain and covered acute and convalescent phases of COVID-19. The samples were drawn from two sources: the first 160 participants of the ongoing ImmuneRACE study, and 1,254 subjects contributed by 6 global collaborators. Subjects who had been exposed to COVID-19, were actively infected with it, or had recovered from it provided the deeply sampled blood TCRbeta repertoires that made up the dataset. A freely available public database, intended as a resource for researchers studying the immune response to SARS-CoV-2, is where the repertoires were released. The prospective study material was composed of cDNA or gDNA derived from T cells, B-cell-depleted T cells, or PBMCs. Where available, HLA class I and class II types were taken from metadata supplied by the sample provider and were not determined by assay-based typing. Sample metadata almost always included a de-identified subject ID, COVID-19 status, age in years and sex.

Summary of the overall study and its limitations: Clinical and demographic metadata were provided uncurated, with the amount varying by source and participant.

TCRbeta CDR3 regions were amplified from genomic DNA by means of the immunoSEQ Assay, a bias-controlled multiplex PCR. Per the authors' processing: Nucleated cell counts per sample were estimated from amplification of reference gene primers within the assay. To quantify the absolute abundance of each unique TCRbeta CDR3 rearrangement, sequence reads were collapsed and filtered. Productive Simpson clonality was computed per sample as the square root of Simpson's diversity index over productive rearrangements. The table was pulled from immuneACCESS by TCRdb, which kept in-frame rearrangements only. Such tables lose some clones; where checked, under half of the loss comes from unresolved V genes, and the rest has no known cause. The DNA was the basis for D and trimming; V, J and clone size are from that table. The sample table shows about 150,000 clones, and 80% to 90% are seen once. The top ten clonotypes cover about 2.4% of the sample.

This clone was recorded only once. Its binding antigen is unknown. Per-base quality was not reported, and no clone a single base away is much larger than it. Collaborating institutions collected whole blood in K2EDTA tubes following their own protocols. Collaborator samples were shipped for TCRbeta analysis as frozen whole blood, isolated PBMCs, or DNA extracted from either sample type. At the junction V is shortened by 0 bases and J by 2 bases; bases outside the gene matches: 2. Sequences SGHRS (CDR1) and YFSETQ (CDR2) are obtained from the germline V gene. The CDR3 runs 15 residues from the cysteine to the phenylalanine. Of the read, only the CDR3 DNA is kept; its 45 bases are in frame from base 1.

The rearranged segments are TRBV5-1 and TRBJ2-4, with 7 bases aligning to TRBD1. This sequence was found in a woman in her sixties or seventies with acute or convalescent COVID-19. Sequencing used peripheral blood. CDR3 reads: CASSLVTGSKNIQYF. The DNA sequence is given as TGCGCCAGCAGCTTGGTGACAGGGTCCAAAAACATTCAGTACTTC. The full variable domain, with segments outside the CDR3 supplied by the reference TRBV5-1 and TRBJ2-4 proteins, appears as KAGVTQTPRYLIKTRGQQVTLSCSPISGHRSVSWYQQTPGQGLQFLFEYFSETQRNKGNFPGRFSGRQFSNSRSEMNVSTLELGDSALYLCASSLVTGSKNIQYFGAGTRLSVL.